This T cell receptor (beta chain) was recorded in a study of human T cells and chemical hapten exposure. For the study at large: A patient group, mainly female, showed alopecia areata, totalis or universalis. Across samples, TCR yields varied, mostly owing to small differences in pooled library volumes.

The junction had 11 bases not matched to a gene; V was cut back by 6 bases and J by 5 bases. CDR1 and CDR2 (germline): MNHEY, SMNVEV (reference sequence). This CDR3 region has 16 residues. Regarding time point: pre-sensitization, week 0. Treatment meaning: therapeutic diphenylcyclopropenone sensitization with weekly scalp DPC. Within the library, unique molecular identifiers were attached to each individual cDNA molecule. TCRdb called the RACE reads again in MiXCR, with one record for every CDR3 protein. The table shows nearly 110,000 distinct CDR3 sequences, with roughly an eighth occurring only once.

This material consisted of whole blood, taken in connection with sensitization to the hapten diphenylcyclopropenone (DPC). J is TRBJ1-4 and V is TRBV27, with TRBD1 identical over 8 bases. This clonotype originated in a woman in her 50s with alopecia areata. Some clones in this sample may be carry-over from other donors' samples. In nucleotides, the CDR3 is TGTGCCAGCAGCTTACTCGGGACAGGACAAAATGAAAAACTGTTTTTT. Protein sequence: CASSLLGTGQNEKLFF.